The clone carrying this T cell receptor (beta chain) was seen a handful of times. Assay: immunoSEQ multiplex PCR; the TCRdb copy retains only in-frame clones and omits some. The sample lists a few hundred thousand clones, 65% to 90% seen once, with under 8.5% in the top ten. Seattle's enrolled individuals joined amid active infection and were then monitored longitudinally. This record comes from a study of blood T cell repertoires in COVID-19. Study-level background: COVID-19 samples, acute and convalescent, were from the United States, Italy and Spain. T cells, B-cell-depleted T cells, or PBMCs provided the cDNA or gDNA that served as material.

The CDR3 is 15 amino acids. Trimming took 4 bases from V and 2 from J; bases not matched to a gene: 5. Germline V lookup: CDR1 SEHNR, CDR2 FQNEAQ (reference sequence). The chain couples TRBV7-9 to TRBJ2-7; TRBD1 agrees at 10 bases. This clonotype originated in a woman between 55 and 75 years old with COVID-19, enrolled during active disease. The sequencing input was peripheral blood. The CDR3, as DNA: TGTGCCAGCAGCTCGACAGGGGGCGCGCCCTACGAGCAGTACTTC. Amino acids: CASSSTGGAPYEQYF.